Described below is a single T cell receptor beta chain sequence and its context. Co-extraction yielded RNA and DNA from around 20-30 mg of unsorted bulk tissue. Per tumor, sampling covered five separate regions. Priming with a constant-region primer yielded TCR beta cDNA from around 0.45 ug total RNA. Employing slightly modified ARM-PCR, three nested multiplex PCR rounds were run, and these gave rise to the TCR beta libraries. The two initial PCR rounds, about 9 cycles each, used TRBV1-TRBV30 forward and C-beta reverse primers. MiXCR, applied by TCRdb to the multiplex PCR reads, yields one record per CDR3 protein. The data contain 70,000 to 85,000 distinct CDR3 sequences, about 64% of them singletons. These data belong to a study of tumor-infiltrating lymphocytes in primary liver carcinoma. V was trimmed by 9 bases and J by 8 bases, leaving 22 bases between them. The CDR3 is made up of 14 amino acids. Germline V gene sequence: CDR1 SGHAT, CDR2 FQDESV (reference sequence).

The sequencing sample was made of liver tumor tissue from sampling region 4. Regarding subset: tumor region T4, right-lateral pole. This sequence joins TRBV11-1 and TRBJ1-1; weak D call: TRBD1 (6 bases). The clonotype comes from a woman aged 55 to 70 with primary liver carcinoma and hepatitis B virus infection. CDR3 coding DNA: TGTGCCAGTGGCTTAGAACGAGGACAGAACGAAGCTTTCTTT. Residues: CASGLERGQNEAFF.